The rows below give T cell receptor beta chains drawn from one sample of a study of blood T cell repertoires in COVID-19. Measured with immunoSEQ multiplex PCR; TCRdb has only the in-frame clones, and not every one. The sample has around 340,000 clones, about 86% seen once; the top ten hold approximately 3%. The sequencing sample was made of peripheral blood. Source of these receptors: a man aged 30 to 45 with active or convalescent COVID-19. Each CDR3 is given with its conserved first and last residue. The D gene is left open where the match is weak. For some rows the clone size is stated as once, few or many, or as a class when expanded; others skip it.

d_call clone_size cdr3_length j_call v_call cdr3_aa cdr3_nt
- - 19 TRBJ1-2 TRBV19 CASSLHLRNRDHLRRGYTF TGTGCCAGTAGTCTACACCTCAGGAACAGGGACCATCTACGCCGGGGCTACACCTTC
- - 16 TRBJ2-4 TRBV11-3 CASSFGIPGAKNIQYF TGTGCCAGCAGCTTCGGAATCCCGGGGGCCAAAAACATTCAGTACTTC
- - 14 TRBJ1-1 TRBV6-5 CASRFKGMNTEAFF TGTGCCAGCAGATTTAAGGGGATGAACACTGAAGCTTTCTTT
TRBD1 - 15 TRBJ2-1 TRBV28 CASSLGDSFYNEQFF TGTGCCAGCAGTTTAGGGGACAGCTTCTACAATGAGCAGTTCTTC
- - 13 TRBJ2-2 TRBV18 CASSPRITGELFF TGTGCCAGCTCACCGAGAATCACCGGGGAGCTGTTTTTT
- - 14 TRBJ1-1 TRBV11-2 CASSLPGGATEAFF TGTGCCAGCAGCCTCCCGGGTGGGGCCACTGAAGCTTTCTTT
TRBD1 - 14 TRBJ2-7 TRBV5-1 CASSLRTGAYEQYF TGCGCCAGCAGCCTTCGGACAGGGGCCTACGAGCAGTACTTC
- few 14 TRBJ2-2 TRBV5-6 CASSLVGGTGELFF TGTGCCAGCAGCTTGGTTGGCGGAACCGGGGAGCTGTTTTTT
TRBD2 - 13 TRBJ2-3 TRBV30 CAWSRGGVDTQYF TGTGCCTGGAGTCGGGGGGGTGTAGATACGCAGTATTTT
TRBD1 - 13 TRBJ1-4 TRBV24-1 CATEDRESEKLFF TGTGCCACCGAAGACAGGGAGAGTGAAAAACTGTTTTTT
- - 15 TRBJ2-2 TRBV7-3 CASSLGQIKTGELFF TGTGCCAGCAGCTTAGGGCAAATAAAGACCGGGGAGCTGTTTTTT
TRBD2 - 15 TRBJ2-7 TRBV5-1 CATAPRAGVRYEQYF TGCGCCACCGCCCCTCGGGCGGGGGTTAGGTACGAGCAGTACTTC
TRBD1 - 13 TRBJ1-2 TRBV6-5 CASSYSDRDGYTF TGTGCCAGCAGTTACTCGGACAGGGACGGCTACACCTTC
- - 15 TRBJ1-2 TRBV19 CASSISQGRTGGYTF TGTGCCAGTAGTATCTCCCAGGGGCGCACGGGTGGCTACACCTTC
- - 16 TRBJ1-4 TRBV19 CASSTRREATNEKLFF TGTGCCAGTAGTACCCGTAGGGAGGCGACTAATGAAAAACTGTTTTTT
TRBD2 - 14 TRBJ2-5 TRBV29-1 CSVTTLLAGETQYF TGCAGCGTGACTACCCTGCTAGCGGGGGAGACCCAGTACTTC
TRBD2 - 16 TRBJ2-1 TRBV11-2 CASSLDGTSGAREQFF TGTGCCAGCAGCTTAGATGGGACTAGCGGGGCTCGTGAGCAGTTCTTC
TRBD1 few 15 TRBJ1-1 TRBV24-1 CATSDADRGETEAFF TGTGCCACCAGTGATGCGGACAGGGGTGAGACTGAAGCTTTCTTT
- - 13 TRBJ2-7 TRBV27 CASSLAAPYEQYF TGTGCCAGCAGTTTAGCGGCCCCCTACGAGCAGTACTTC
TRBD2 - 15 TRBJ2-2 TRBV19 CASSILAGGTGELFF TGTGCCAGTAGTATACTAGCGGGAGGAACCGGGGAGCTGTTTTTT
TRBD1 - 15 TRBJ2-7 TRBV7-8 CATYFTDRGTNEQYF TGTGCCACGTACTTCACGGACAGGGGTACGAACGAGCAGTACTTC
TRBD2 - 17 TRBJ2-3 TRBV5-4 CASSLGRGAVSTDTQYF TGTGCCAGCAGCTTAGGGCGGGGGGCGGTGAGCACAGATACGCAGTATTTT
TRBD2 - 14 TRBJ2-7 TRBV4-2 CASSQAVAGYEQYF TGTGCCAGCAGTCAGGCGGTAGCGGGATACGAGCAGTACTTC
TRBD2 - 15 TRBJ2-7 TRBV11-3 CASSLELAGFYEQYF TGTGCCAGCAGCTTAGAACTAGCGGGATTCTACGAGCAGTACTTC
- - 16 TRBJ1-2 TRBV7-8 CASSLSRAAGEYGYTF TGTGCCAGCAGCTTATCGCGGGCAGCGGGCGAGTATGGCTACACCTTC
TRBD1 - 15 TRBJ2-5 TRBV5-1 CASSASTGVQETQYF TGCGCCAGCAGCGCAAGCACAGGGGTCCAAGAGACCCAGTACTTC
- - 14 TRBJ1-1 TRBV24-1 CATILRGPNTEAFF TGTGCCACCATCCTTCGAGGGCCGAACACTGAAGCTTTCTTT
- - 15 TRBJ1-3 TRBV4-1 CASSQDPLRGNTIYF TGCGCCAGCAGCCAAGATCCCTTACGGGGAAACACCATATATTTT
TRBD2 - 15 TRBJ2-7 TRBV9 CASSVDLAGPYEQYF TGTGCCAGCAGCGTAGATCTAGCGGGGCCCTACGAGCAGTACTTC
- - 15 TRBJ1-5 TRBV5-1 CASSPSPDRLQPQHF TGCGCCAGCAGCCCCTCCCCGGACAGACTGCAGCCCCAGCATTTT
- - 17 TRBJ1-3 TRBV2 CASSEALRGDSGNTIYF TGTGCCAGCAGTGAAGCGTTGCGGGGAGACTCTGGAAACACCATATATTTT
- - 14 TRBJ2-7 TRBV6-5 CASSYSTGFDEQYF TGTGCCAGCAGTTACTCGACAGGATTCGACGAGCAGTACTTC
TRBD1 few 14 TRBJ2-1 TRBV2 CASTERDRYNEQFF TGTGCCAGCACCGAAAGGGACAGATACAATGAGCAGTTCTTC